This T cell receptor (beta chain) was captured in a study of PD-1 blockade in classical Hodgkin lymphoma. Notes on the study in general: Patients with a complete response exhibited baseline diversity comparable to newly diagnosed patients. It was CD4+ TCR diversity, not CD8+, that rose significantly by C4D1.

The germline V and J ends were trimmed by 2 bases and 1 base, with 2 bases remaining between them. This CDR3 is built from 12 residues. Germline assignment: CDR1 MNHNY and CDR2 SVGAGI (reference sequence). About this clone itself: The antigen is not known.

The protocol was immunoSEQ multiplex PCR, while the TCRdb copy is restricted to in-frame clones and leaves out a portion. Of 45,000 to 55,000 clones in the sample, roughly 80% were seen once. Patients all relapsed after autologous stem cell transplantation, and there was variation in brentuximab vedotin exposure. The chain recombines TRBV6-6 with TRBJ1-1; unclear D gene. This TCR came from a human donor with classical Hodgkin lymphoma. The specimen comprised peripheral blood mononuclear cells (PBMCs), sampled at baseline. CDR3 amino acids: CASSYKNTEAFF. DNA for the CDR3: TGTGCCAGCAGTTACAAGAACACTGAAGCTTTCTTT.